This T cell receptor (beta chain) originates from a study of blood T cells in healthy people across ages. Alongside a J-beta primer mix, a sample-barcoded 5' primer served in a second PCR lasting roughly 7 to 12 cycles. TCRdb independently ran MiXCR on the 5' RACE reads; one entry per CDR3 protein. The sample shows roughly 1.5 million distinct CDR3 sequences, 42% of them seen only once. V was trimmed by 4 bases and J by 4 bases, leaving 20 bases between them. The germline gives CDR1 SGHAT, CDR2 FQNNGV. The CDR3 has 17 amino acids. The V call is TRBV11-2, the J call TRBJ2-1, with D perhaps being TRBD1 or TRBD2 (5 bases each). Specimen: blood. The clonotype comes from a woman younger than 35 in good health. Written as DNA, the CDR3 is TGTGCCAGCAGCTCTAAAGGGACGGCCGGTAGTTACAATGAGCAGTTCTTC. Protein sequence: CASSSKGTAGSYNEQFF.